What follows are 27 T cell receptor beta chains derived from one specimen sequenced in a study of cytomegalovirus exposure and HLA in healthy donors. The PCR was carried out with 60 Vbeta primers and 13 Jbeta primers. Measured with immunoSEQ multiplex PCR; TCRdb has only the in-frame clones, and not every one. The table has about 97,000 clones, roughly three quarters seen once; the top ten hold around 3%. The sample consisted of PBMCs. The receptors shown here come from a male donor in good health and CMV-seropositive.

V is TRBV13 and J is TRBJ2-7; 11 positions match TRBD2. Germline V gene data show CDR1 as PRHDT and CDR2 as FYEKMQ (reference sequence). V trimming: 5 bases; J trimming: 2 bases; junction bases outside the gene matches: 11. The CDR3 extends over 17 amino acids. For the CDR3, the DNA is TGTGCCAGCAGCCAAAATAGCGGGGGGGATCTGACCTACGAGCAGTACTTC. This sequence encodes CASSQNSGGDLTYEQYF.

This chain joins TRBV6-1 and TRBJ2-1, with D unclear. V gave up 0 bases and J gave up 2 bases, with 5 bases separating them. Germline-derived CDR1 and CDR2 are MNHNS and SASEGT. The CDR3 contains 14 residues. CDR3 amino acids: CASSEARPYNEQFF. The CDR3 region has the DNA TGTGCCAGCAGTGAAGCGCGGCCCTACAATGAGCAGTTCTTC.

This chain joins TRBV5-1 and TRBJ1-3; D not resolved. Germline values: CDR1 SGHRS, CDR2 YFSETQ. This CDR3 is built from 16 residues. The V end lost 0 bases, the J end lost 0 bases, and 10 bases lay between the germline ends. The CDR3 protein is CASSLGSQASGNTIYF. In DNA form, the CDR3 reads TGCGCCAGCAGCTTGGGGTCCCAAGCCTCTGGAAACACCATATATTTT.

The chain uses TRBV12-5 and TRBJ2-2, with D perhaps matching TRBD2 (6 bases). The CDR3 is 13 amino acids. V lost 6 bases, J lost 1 base, and 6 bases lay in between. Germline CDR1 reads LGHNT; CDR2 reads FRNRAP. The DNA of the CDR3 is TGTGCTAGTGGGGGGGGGAACACCGGGGAGCTGTTTTTT. It specifies CASGGGNTGELFF. Combining the CDR3 with reference TRBV12-5 and TRBJ2-2 gives the whole variable domain DARVTQTPRHKVTEMGQEVTMRCQPILGHNTVFWYRQTMMQGLELLAYFRNRAPLDDSGMPKDRFSAEMPDATLATLKIQPSEPRDSAVYFCASGGGNTGELFFGEGSRLTVL.

On this clone: One end of the junction varies from germline; a read error may be responsible. V usage is TRBV5-1 and J usage is TRBJ2-3; 13 bases line up with TRBD2. This CDR3 comprises 17 residues. Germline-derived CDR1 and CDR2 are SGHRS and YFSETQ. The CDR3 spells CASGLLAGGSSTDTQYF. CDR3 nucleotides: TGCGCCAGCGGCTTACTAGCGGGGGGGAGTAGCACAGATACGCAGTATTTT.

This sequence joins TRBV7-8 and TRBJ2-7; 10 bases line up with TRBD1. V shed 2 bases, J shed 4 bases, and the junction held 2 bases outside the gene matches. The CDR3 extends over 14 amino acids. The germline gives CDR1 SGHVS, CDR2 FQNEAQ. CDR3 sequence (DNA): TGTGCCAGCAGCTTACGGACAGGGGGGTACGAGCAGTACTTC. Its protein product is CASSLRTGGYEQYF.

CDR3 loop: CASSTLPDRGNNQPQHF. In DNA form, the CDR3 reads TGTGCCAGTAGTACGCTCCCGGACAGGGGGAACAATCAGCCCCAGCATTTT. J is TRBJ1-5 and V is TRBV19, with 10 bases that match TRBD1. Germline V gives CDR1 LNHDA, CDR2 SQIVND (reference sequence). Losses at the gene ends were 4 bases for V and 3 bases for J; bases not matched to a gene: 9. The CDR3 runs to 17 residues.

This clone was seen only a few times. The chain carries TRBV7-9 and TRBJ1-5; D is uncertain. The length of the CDR3 is 15 residues. The V gene lost 5 bases and the J gene lost 2 bases, with 13 bases spanning the gap. Germline V gene lookup returns CDR1 SEHNR and CDR2 FQNEAQ (reference sequence). The CDR3 sequence: CASSPSGEGNQPQHF. In DNA form, the CDR3 reads TGTGCCAGCAGCCCGTCCGGGGAAGGCAATCAGCCCCAGCATTTT.

This chain connects TRBV19 to TRBJ1-5; a possible D gene is TRBD1 (5 bases). V dropped 5 bases and J dropped 4 bases, with 9 bases sitting between them. The length of the CDR3 is 13 residues. Germline V CDR1 and CDR2: LNHDA, SQIVND (reference sequence). CDR3 sequence reads: CASSAGLNQPQHF. The CDR3, as DNA: TGTGCCAGTAGTGCGGGGCTAAATCAGCCCCAGCATTTT.

V is TRBV6-6 and J is TRBJ2-7; 8 nucleotides align to TRBD1. Per the germline V gene, CDR1 is MNHNY and CDR2 is SVGAGI (reference sequence). The CDR3 length is 15 residues. Trimming cost V 0 bases and J 4 bases; bases outside gene matches: 5. CDR3: CASSYSGQGNYEQYF. The CDR3 coding sequence is TGTGCCAGCAGTTACTCAGGACAGGGTAATTACGAGCAGTACTTC.

The chain has TRBV29-1 and TRBJ2-7; perhaps TRBD2 as D (5 bases). Deletions cut 7 bases from V and 0 bases from J, with 13 bases between. Germline V CDR1 and CDR2: SQVTM, ANQGSEA. The CDR3 covers 13 residues. The CDR3 protein is CSAQGGSSYEQYF. As DNA, the CDR3 is TGCAGCGCCCAAGGAGGCTCCTCCTACGAGCAGTACTTC.

V usage is TRBV9 and J usage is TRBJ2-2; tentative D call: TRBD1 (8 bases). The length of the CDR3 is 20 residues. Trimming stripped 2 bases from V and 1 base from J, with 24 bases between. Germline CDR1 reads SGDLS; CDR2 reads YYNGEE. CDR3 region: CASSVGSAGGQRGNTGELFF. The CDR3 region has the DNA TGTGCCAGCAGCGTTGGGTCAGCAGGGGGCCAGCGGGGGAACACCGGGGAGCTGTTTTTT.

J is TRBJ1-2 and V is TRBV13, with 7 bases aligning to TRBD1. This CDR3 has 16 amino acids. The V segment lost 5 bases and the J segment 5 bases; nucleotides outside the gene matches: 14. CDR1 and CDR2 from the germline V gene are PRHDT and FYEKMQ (reference sequence). The CDR3 spells CASSGRSGTAKYGYTF. For the CDR3, the DNA is TGTGCCAGCAGCGGAAGGTCCGGGACAGCCAAATATGGCTACACCTTC.

The CDR3 DNA is TGTGCCAGCAGCTCGACAGGGAACACTGAAGCTTTCTTT. This translates into CASSSTGNTEAFF. This chain joins TRBV5-5 and TRBJ1-1, with TRBD1 as a possible D gene (6 bases). The CDR3 runs to 13 residues. Trimming pared 3 bases from V and 1 base from J, leaving 7 bases between. The V gene's germline CDR1 is SGHKS and CDR2 YYEKEE (reference sequence).

The CDR3 DNA follows: TGTGCCAGCAAGCCCGGGACAGGTTCCTACGAGCAGTACTTC. Translation gives CASKPGTGSYEQYF. The rearrangement uses TRBV5-4 and TRBJ2-7; 8 nucleotides match TRBD1. Unmatched junction bases numbered 6, after V lost 6 bases and J lost 1 base. The CDR3 is 14 residues long. Germline V gene data show CDR1 as SGHNT and CDR2 as YYREEE (reference sequence).

CDR3 sequence: CASSLEGGGLGSNQPQHF. As DNA, the CDR3 is TGCGCCAGCAGCTTGGAAGGCGGGGGGCTTGGGAGCAATCAGCCCCAGCATTTT. The chain couples TRBV5-1 to TRBJ1-5; D is possibly TRBD1 (6 bases). CDR1 is SGHRS, CDR2 YFSETQ, per germline. This CDR3 spans 18 amino acids. V was shortened by 0 bases and J by 1 base, with 17 bases between the two germline ends.

This sequence joins TRBV6-6 and TRBJ2-7; possibly TRBD2 for D (6 bases). Germline CDR1 MNHNY, CDR2 SVGAGI (reference sequence). V shed 6 bases and J shed 7 bases, with 16 bases lying between them. CDR3 length: 13 amino acids. CDR3 in amino acids: CASSGTPQEEQYF. The CDR3 DNA sequence: TGTGCCAGCAGCGGGACTCCACAAGAGGAGCAGTACTTC.

V usage is TRBV7-2 and J usage is TRBJ2-7; no definite D call. From germline, CDR1 is SGHTA and CDR2 FQGNSA. V was trimmed by 0 bases and J by 2 bases, leaving 2 bases between them. This CDR3 spans 12 amino acids. CDR3 nucleotide sequence: TGTGCCAGCAGCTTAGCCACCTACGAGCAGTACTTC. Translated, it gives CASSLATYEQYF.

This sequence joins TRBV7-6 and TRBJ2-5, with 7 bases matching TRBD2. There are 16 residues in the CDR3. Germline V CDR1 and CDR2: SGHVS, FNYEAQ. Trimming took 5 bases from V and 2 from J; bases not matched to a gene: 11. The CDR3 protein is CASSMSGTMVQETQYF. The CDR3 region has the DNA TGTGCCAGCAGCATGTCCGGGACTATGGTTCAAGAGACCCAGTACTTC.

This chain connects TRBV5-1 to TRBJ2-3; 11 bases line up with TRBD2. The CDR3 consists of 16 residues. Germline-derived CDR1 and CDR2 are SGHRS and YFSETQ. Trimming at V came to 3 bases and at J to 4 bases, leaving 7 bases not matched to a gene. CDR3 in DNA: TGCGCCAGCAGCTCTACCTTAGCGGGGGGGGCAGATACGCAGTATTTT. It encodes CASSSTLAGGADTQYF.

The DNA for the CDR3 is TGTGCCAGCAGTGACGGAGGAACAGATACGCAGTATTTT. Translating gives CASSDGGTDTQYF. The chain joins TRBV6-4 to TRBJ2-3; D is possibly TRBD2 (5 bases). The CDR3 consists of 13 residues. The V end lost 2 bases, the J end lost 3 bases, and 6 bases lay between the germline ends. CDR1 MRHNA and CDR2 SNTAGT come from the germline V gene.

This chain links TRBV30 with TRBJ1-2; TRBD1 might be the D (5 bases). V was shortened by 1 base and J by 4 bases, with 7 bases between the two germline ends. Germline V gene sequence: CDR1 GTSNPN, CDR2 SVGIG (reference sequence). The CDR3 contains 12 residues. The CDR3 reads CAWSGGGYGYTF. The CDR3 region has the DNA TGTGCCTGGAGTGGGGGCGGCTATGGCTACACCTTC.

The rearrangement joins TRBV20-1 to TRBJ1-1, with D tentatively TRBD1 (6 bases). Germline-derived CDR1 and CDR2 are DFQATT and SNEGSKA (reference sequence). The CDR3 is 11 residues long. V gave up 6 bases and J gave up 8 bases, with 13 bases separating them. The CDR3 loop reads CSAPRTVEAFF. CDR3 DNA: TGCAGTGCGCCCCGGACAGTAGAAGCTTTCTTT.

The V and J genes are TRBV6-5 and TRBJ1-2, with D possibly matching TRBD1 (5 bases). V was trimmed by 0 bases and J by 8 bases, leaving 10 bases between them. CDR3 length equals 13 residues. The germline V gene encodes CDR1 MNHEY and CDR2 SVGAGI. The CDR3 is CASSYSGDRGYTF. As DNA, the CDR3 is TGTGCCAGCAGTTACTCAGGGGATCGGGGCTACACCTTC.

V is TRBV5-3 and J is TRBJ1-5; a weak D match, TRBD1 (6 bases). TRBV5-3 is an open reading frame, and its role is uncertain. The CDR3 contains 14 residues. The V gene lost 4 bases and the J gene lost 6 bases, with 14 bases spanning the gap. The CDR3, as DNA: TGTGCCAGAAGCGGCAGGGGTGTGTGTCAGCCCCAGCATTTT. Protein: CARSGRGVCQPQHF.

V gene TRBV4-3 combines with J gene TRBJ2-7; D may be TRBD1 (6 bases). Per the germline V gene, CDR1 is LGHNA and CDR2 is YSLEER. V gave up 5 bases and J gave up 6 bases, with 14 bases separating them. CDR3 size: 13 residues. The CDR3 DNA sequence: TGCGCCAGCAGCTATCGTTACAGGGCCGAGCAGTACTTC. Protein: CASSYRYRAEQYF.

A few counts support this clone. The sample carries other DNA sequences with the same CDR3. The chain joins TRBV5-1 to TRBJ1-1; D unresolved. The V gene's germline CDR1 is SGHRS and CDR2 YFSETQ. The CDR3 extends over 13 amino acids. The ends were cut back, 0 bases at V and 4 bases at J, with 7 bases in the middle. The CDR3: CASSLGGGTEAFF. In DNA, the CDR3 is TGCGCCAGCAGCTTGGGAGGCGGCACTGAAGCTTTCTTT.